This T cell receptor beta chain was documented in a study of Ad26.COV2.S vaccination and SARS-CoV-2 variants listed by TCRdb under 2021. Context from the whole study: Vaccine-arm donors were drawn from COV1001, a multicentre, randomized, double-blind, placebo-controlled phase I-IIa trial of Ad26.COV2.S in healthy adults. Trial participants were randomized into five groups of five, in which low-dose or high-dose Ad26.COV2.S was given once or twice, or placebo was given on both occasions. The specificity and breadth of SARS-CoV-2-reactive T cell receptors after Ad26.COV2.S vaccination were assessed by TCRbeta repertoire sequencing. Investigators did not know the trial group allocation while performing experiments and assessing outcomes. Ad26.COV2.S was administered intramuscularly at a dose of 5x10^10 or 1x10^11 viral particles, either as one shot or as two shots given 56 days apart. A total of approximately 30 samples were included in the TCR-sequenced set, comprising some 20 Ad26.COV2.S vaccine recipients, 5 placebo recipients and 8 SARS-CoV-2 convalescent individuals.

Via the germline V gene, CDR1 is MNHEY and CDR2 SVGAGI. Its CDR3 holds 13 amino acids, cysteine through phenylalanine. Just CDR3 DNA is preserved here, 39 bases in frame from base 1. The meaning of the sample's treatment or condition label: some 19 received Ad26.COV2.S at low or high dose, single or two shots; 5 received placebo; per-sample allocation not given. Repertoires of vaccine and placebo recipients were sequenced from samples collected on day 63 after the first injection. Cohort 1b enrolled 25 to 30 adults aged 18-55 years at a single site in Boston, USA, between 29 July and 7 August 2020. Ad26.COV2.S consisted of a replication-incompetent adenovirus type 26 vector by which a prefusion-stabilized SARS-CoV-2 spike protein from the original Wuhan strain was expressed. The immunoSEQ Assay was the method used to sequence TCRbeta CDR3 regions. After extraction, genomic DNA underwent amplification by bias-controlled multiplex PCR, followed by high-throughput sequencing. Processing in the source paper ran as follows. To quantify the absolute abundance of every unique TCRbeta CDR3 region, sequences were collapsed and filtered. T cell fraction was estimated by normalizing TCRbeta template counts to usable DNA, which was measured by amplifying reference genes present in all nucleated cells. Repertoire TCRs were annotated as SARS-CoV-2-specific when V gene, CDR3 amino acid sequence and J gene were exactly matched to a known reactive TCR set. MIRA supplied the reference SARS-CoV-2 TCR set, which was filtered for enrichment in COVID-19-positive ImmuneCODE repertoires so that public or cross-reactive TCRs were removed. Using the MIRA antigens, annotated TCRs were further analysed by specific ORF or by position within an ORF. Breadth was defined as the number of annotated unique rearrangements divided by the total number of unique productive rearrangements, and depth was defined as the summed frequency of the annotated unique rearrangements. Group comparisons of TCR breadth used two-sided Wilcoxon rank-sum tests. Imported from immuneACCESS, the table was reduced by TCRdb to in-frame sequences with V and J called. These copies leave out some clones; in studies compared against another copy, an unresolved V gene accounts for under half, and the cause of the remainder is not known. V and J calls plus clone size are reproduced from that table; the DNA served to infer D and trimming. The sample data list 380,000 or so clones, and about 85% of these were observed just once. Jointly, the top ten make up about 6.4% of the sample.

The paper as a whole reports these results and caveats: After vaccination, substantial breadth of spike-specific CD8+ and CD4+ T cell responses was reported. According to the authors, total T cell responses may have been underestimated by the TCR breadth and depth analyses. The study lacked the statistical power to compare responses across vaccine doses or regimens. Higher spike-specific TCR breadth was observed in Ad26.COV2.S recipients than in placebo recipients (P = 0.0014). Non-spike TCR breadth was comparable between vaccine and placebo recipients, consistent with the vaccine containing only spike.

Regarding this clone: Its antigen is unknown. The junction does not match germline at one end; this may be a read error.

The TCR originated in a person aged 18 to 65 who received the Ad26.COV2.S COVID-19 vaccine or a placebo. Recombination connected TRBV6-5 to TRBJ2-1, and 8 bases in between align with TRBD1. Sequences were derived from peripheral blood, sampled in a trial of Ad26.COV2.S vaccine versus placebo. The CDR3 reads as follows: CASSSKGRQGRLF. Read as DNA, the sequence is TGTGCCAGCAGCTCTAAAGGGAGACAGGGGAGGCTCTTC.